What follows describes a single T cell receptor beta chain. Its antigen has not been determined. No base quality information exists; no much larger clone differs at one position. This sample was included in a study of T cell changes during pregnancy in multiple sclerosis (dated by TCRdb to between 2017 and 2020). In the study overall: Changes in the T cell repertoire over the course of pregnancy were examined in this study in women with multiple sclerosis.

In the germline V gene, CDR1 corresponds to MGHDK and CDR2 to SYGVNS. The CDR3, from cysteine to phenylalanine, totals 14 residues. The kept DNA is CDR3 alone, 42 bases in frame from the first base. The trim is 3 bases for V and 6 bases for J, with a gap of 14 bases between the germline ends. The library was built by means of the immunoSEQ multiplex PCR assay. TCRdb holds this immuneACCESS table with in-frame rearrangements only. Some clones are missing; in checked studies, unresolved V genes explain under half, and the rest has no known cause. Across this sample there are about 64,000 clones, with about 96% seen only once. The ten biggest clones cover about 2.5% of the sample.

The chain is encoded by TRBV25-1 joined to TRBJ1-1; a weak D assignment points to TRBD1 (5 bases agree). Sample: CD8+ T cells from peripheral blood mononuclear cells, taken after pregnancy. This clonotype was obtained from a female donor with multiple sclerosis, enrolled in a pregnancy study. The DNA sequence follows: TGTGCCAGCAGTGAGTATGACGGGGGGGCTGAAGCTTTCTTT. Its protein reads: CASSEYDGGAEAFF.